The subject of this entry is one T cell receptor (beta chain). As yet, its antigen is unknown. The ends were cut back, 1 base at V and 0 bases at J, with 9 bases in the middle. The CDR3 is made up of 15 amino acids. Germline V gives CDR1 SGHRS, CDR2 YFSETQ. The sample belongs to a study of T-cell reconstitution after alpha-beta-depleted transplantation in children. Study-wide results and limits: Reportedly, alpha-beta T cells present about two months post-transplant originated from several hundred expanded clones of graft origin. Surviving recipient T cells and intrathymic progenitors accounted for some patients' high TCRbeta diversity at day 60.

Preparation of the TCRbeta library involved a method that used unique molecular identifiers. TCRdb independently ran MiXCR on the PCR reads; one entry per CDR3 protein. Counted here are about 1,000,000 distinct CDR3 sequences, around 30% occurring once; the ten biggest clones make up roughly 27%. This chain links TRBV5-1 with TRBJ2-3, with D unresolved. The clonotype comes from a boy younger than two who had a stem cell transplant for SCID, so the T cells may come from the graft donor. Sequences were derived from PBMCs, mostly from graft donor cells, sampled 360 days after TCRalphabeta/CD19-depleted stem cell transplant. CDR3: CASSLPSTSTDTQYF. CDR3 DNA sequence: TGCGCCAGCAGCTTGCCCAGCACTAGCACAGATACGCAGTATTTT. The variable domain in full, completed from reference TRBV5-1 and TRBJ2-3, reads KAGVTQTPRYLIKTRGQQVTLSCSPISGHRSVSWYQQTPGQGLQFLFEYFSETQRNKGNFPGRFSGRQFSNSRSEMNVSTLELGDSALYLCASSLPSTSTDTQYFGPGTRLTVL.